This TCR beta chain emerged from a study of shared clonotypes between healthy human individuals. Across the study: Two female and three male donors aged 18 to 49 were enrolled.

A note on this clone: Its antigen is undetermined.

Study-wide results and limits: On the whole, naive subsets had larger estimated richness than memory subsets had.

At deep level, the assay was performed. Some clones are missing from TCRdb's copy, which holds only in-frame ones; the method was immunoSEQ multiplex PCR. The sample comprises roughly 2 million clones, 85% to 95% of which are singletons, and approximately 0.13% rests with the top ten. This CDR3 contains 14 residues. Trimming left V 1 base short and J 1 base short, with 4 bases between. The germline CDR1 and CDR2 sequences are PRHDT and FYEKMQ (reference sequence). This receptor was obtained from a man in his late teens or twenties in good health. The rearrangement uses TRBV13 and TRBJ2-2; D is undetermined. Sequenced input: naive CD4+ T cells sorted from blood. Subset indicated: CD45RA+ positively selected. CDR3 bases: TGTGCCAGCAGCTTAGTTGGGAACACCGGGGAGCTGTTTTTT. The encoded protein is CASSLVGNTGELFF.